The clone carrying this T cell receptor (beta chain) was observed a handful of times. Its antigen is undetermined. The data were produced by immunoSEQ multiplex PCR, yet TCRdb's version contains in-frame clones alone and is incomplete. The sample contains about 120,000 clones, 85% to 90% of which appear only once. This sample is drawn from a study of T cell responses to AZD1222 COVID-19 vaccine. The wider study: Second-dose intervals of approximately 4 or approximately 12 weeks were pooled.

Germline assignment: CDR1 SGHTS and CDR2 YDEGEE. The V end lost 1 base, the J end lost 6 bases, and 11 bases lay between the germline ends. This CDR3 has 14 residues. Broader study findings: At baseline, seropositivity was found in only a handful of AZD1222 recipients.

The chain uses TRBV5-8 and TRBJ1-5, with a possible D match to TRBD1 (6 bases). The sequence came from an adult in good health. The sequencing used peripheral blood, collected on day 0 of AZD1222 vaccination. CDR3 protein: CASSLRGGAQPQHF. As DNA, the CDR3 is TGTGCCAGCAGCTTGCGAGGGGGGGCTCAGCCCCAGCATTTT.